Presented here are 27 T cell receptor beta chains from one specimen sequenced in a study of regulatory T cells in long-lasting Graves disease. Time point given: newly diagnosed GD, antithyroid drugs for less than 3 months. From RNA extracted from PBMCs, the TCR library was made. Both iRepertoire HTBI primers and Arm-PCR of CDR3 regions were used to build the TCR beta libraries. One entry per CDR3 protein, called by TCRdb with MiXCR from the multiplex PCR reads. The sample holds roughly 500,000 distinct CDR3 sequences, less than 15% seen once. This same sample was also part of a study on T cells in Graves' hyperthyroidism and ophthalmopathy.

Sample: peripheral blood mononuclear cells (PBMCs), taken at new diagnosis, from a patient treated with antithyroid drugs. The receptors derive from a woman between 50 and 59 years old with Graves disease.

This clonotype was counted ten times or more. The rearrangement joins TRBV18 to TRBJ2-3; D unresolved. V gave up 0 bases and J gave up 2 bases, with 9 bases separating them. Germline CDR1 is KGHSH and CDR2 is LQKENI. The CDR3 covers 15 residues. CDR3 protein: CASSPPSTTTDTQYF. The CDR3, as DNA: TGTGCCAGCTCACCACCGTCAACGACCACAGATACGCAGTATTTT.

This clonotype showed up just a few times. V usage is TRBV19 and J usage is TRBJ2-3; 10 bases align to TRBD2. This CDR3 is built from 17 residues. V was pared by 3 bases and J by 2 bases, with 8 bases of the junction left unmatched. Germline lookup yields CDR1 LNHDA and CDR2 SQIVND (reference sequence). The CDR3 is CASSIRLAGAPTDTQYF. CDR3 in DNA: TGTGCCAGTAGTATCCGGCTAGCGGGAGCACCCACAGATACGCAGTATTTT.

The rearrangement uses TRBV6-1 and TRBJ2-1, with 7 nucleotides matching TRBD1. V shed 6 bases and J 7 bases; nucleotides not matched to a gene: 3. This CDR3 spans 12 amino acids. The V gene's germline CDR1 is MNHNS and CDR2 SASEGT. The CDR3 region has the DNA TGTGCCAGCAGAGCACAGGGGAATGAGCAGTTCTTC. As protein: CASRAQGNEQFF.

The chain carries TRBV6-5 and TRBJ2-1, with 8 bases identical to TRBD2. V was pared by 2 bases and J by 7 bases, with 10 bases of the junction left unmatched. This CDR3 is built from 16 residues. Germline CDR1 MNHEY, CDR2 SVGAGI. CDR3: CASSYPLERESNEQFF. The CDR3 DNA sequence: TGTGCCAGCAGTTACCCCCTGGAGCGGGAGTCGAATGAGCAGTTCTTC.

As for this clonotype: At one end, the junction sequence differs from germline, possibly due to a read error. The V and J genes are TRBV28 and TRBJ2-3; either TRBD1 or TRBD2 may fit D (6 bases each). The CDR3 extends over 14 amino acids. The germline V gene has CDR1 MDHEN and CDR2 SYDVKM. CDR3 DNA: TGTACCAGCCTGGAGGGGACAAGCACAGATACGCAGTATTTT. Its protein is CTSLEGTSTDTQYF.

Written as DNA, the CDR3 is TGTGCCACCAGTGGGGGACACTACAATGAGCAGTTCTTC. This translates into CATSGGHYNEQFF. This chain joins TRBV24-1 and TRBJ2-1, with D possibly being TRBD1 (6 bases). This CDR3 comprises 13 residues. V lost 5 bases, J lost 3 bases, and 7 bases lay in between. The V gene's germline CDR1 is KGHDR and CDR2 SFDVKD.

In its sample, this clonotype was seen a few times. The chain combines TRBV9 with TRBJ2-1; tentatively, D is TRBD1 (5 bases). CDR3 length equals 15 residues. The germline V and J ends were trimmed by 0 bases and 4 bases, with 11 bases remaining between them. Germline CDR1 SGDLS, CDR2 YYNGEE. The CDR3 DNA reads as TGTGCCAGCAGCGTAGCGTTGACAGATTACAATGAGCAGTTCTTC. It translates to CASSVALTDYNEQFF.

The chain combines TRBV4-2 with TRBJ1-6; 8 nucleotides line up with TRBD1. CDR1 is LGHNA and CDR2 is YNFKEQ in the germline V gene. V dropped 1 base and J dropped 9; count of bases not matched to a gene: 8. The CDR3 spans 16 residues. Here the CDR3 reads CASSQVPGGTGSPLHF. In DNA form, the CDR3 reads TGTGCCAGCAGCCAAGTCCCAGGGGGCACCGGTTCACCCCTCCACTTT.

A few counts support this clonotype. The V gene is TRBV30, the J gene TRBJ2-2; 9 bases map to TRBD1. The CDR3 is 16 amino acids. Germline V gene lookup returns CDR1 GTSNPN and CDR2 SVGIG (reference sequence). V lost 0 bases, J lost 4 bases, and 6 bases stayed unmatched. The CDR3, as DNA: TGTGCCTGGAGTGTACTGGGGGACAGGGTCACCGGGGAGCTGTTTTTT. This sequence encodes CAWSVLGDRVTGELFF.

This clonotype occurred many times. The chain has TRBV6-5 and TRBJ2-7, with 8 positions matching TRBD2. CDR1 is MNHEY, CDR2 SVGAGI, per germline. The V segment lost 0 bases and the J segment 3 bases; nucleotides outside the gene matches: 4. There are 15 residues in the CDR3. Here the CDR3 reads CASSYSSSGHYEQYF. The CDR3 DNA sequence: TGTGCCAGCAGTTACTCGTCTAGCGGGCACTACGAGCAGTACTTC.

This clonotype has a handful of counts. The chain links TRBV9 to TRBJ2-5; no clear D gene. V was trimmed by 3 bases and J by 2 bases, leaving 8 bases between them. The CDR3 sequence is 13 residues long. In germline, CDR1 is SGDLS, CDR2 YYNGEE. The CDR3 is CASSASTQETQYF. The CDR3 nucleotides are TGTGCCAGCAGCGCTAGTACTCAAGAGACCCAGTACTTC.

This clonotype showed up just a few times. The chain is built from TRBV27 and TRBJ2-1; 10 nucleotides match TRBD2. Germline V gene lookup returns CDR1 MNHEY and CDR2 SMNVEV (reference sequence). The CDR3 sequence is 16 residues long. With 2 bases clipped from V and 5 bases from J, the junction kept 6 bases outside the gene matches. This chain's CDR3 is CASSLPTSGINNEQFF. The CDR3 region has the DNA TGTGCCAGCAGTTTACCTACTAGCGGGATAAACAATGAGCAGTTCTTC.

The gene calls are TRBV5-6 and TRBJ2-7, with TRBD2 as a possible D gene (6 bases). The CDR3 extends over 16 amino acids. V was pared by 5 bases and J by 0 bases, with 18 bases between. Germline CDR1 is SGHDT and CDR2 is YYEEEE. CDR3 amino acids: CASSFIFGGSSYEQYF. CDR3 in DNA: TGTGCCAGCAGTTTTATATTTGGGGGGAGCTCCTACGAGCAGTACTTC.

This clonotype came up many times. The chain uses TRBV28 and TRBJ1-1; D unresolved. V shed 3 bases and J shed 0 bases, with 14 bases lying between them. The CDR3 loop spans 16 amino acids. Germline CDR1 is MDHEN and CDR2 is SYDVKM. CDR3 protein: CASSFRPYILNTEAFF. CDR3 nucleotide sequence: TGTGCCAGCAGTTTTAGGCCCTACATCCTGAACACTGAAGCTTTCTTT.

This clonotype showed up many times. The chain joins TRBV13 to TRBJ1-5; perhaps TRBD1 as D (5 bases). Per the germline V gene, CDR1 is PRHDT and CDR2 is FYEKMQ (reference sequence). This CDR3 is built from 14 residues. V shed 1 base and J shed 7 bases, with 11 bases lying between them. The CDR3 reads CASSLAGSQQPQHF. The CDR3 DNA follows: TGTGCCAGCAGCTTAGCAGGGAGCCAGCAGCCCCAGCATTTT.

This clonotype has ten or more counts. The gene calls are TRBV28 and TRBJ2-7; D is unresolved. Germline values: CDR1 MDHEN, CDR2 SYDVKM. The CDR3 has 12 residues. Deletions cut 7 bases from V and 4 bases from J, with 11 bases between. CDR3 in amino acids: CASTTTSYEQYF. The CDR3 bases are TGTGCCAGCACCACGACCTCATACGAGCAGTACTTC.

This clonotype was seen only a few times. The chain has TRBV6-1 and TRBJ2-3; tentatively, D is TRBD1 (8 bases). CDR3 length: 14 residues. Trimming took off 6 bases at V and 6 bases at J, with 16 bases between the two ends. The germline V gene encodes CDR1 MNHNS and CDR2 SASEGT. CDR3 coding DNA: TGTGCCAGCAGGGTGACAGGGGAGGGGGATACGCAGTATTTT. This encodes CASRVTGEGDTQYF.

This clonotype was recorded at least ten times. This chain uses TRBV7-6 with TRBJ2-7; tentative D call: TRBD1 (5 bases). Trimming cost V 3 bases and J 3 bases, with 12 bases left between them. Germline V gene sequence: CDR1 SGHVS, CDR2 FNYEAQ. CDR3 length: 14 amino acids. CDR3 nucleotide sequence: TGTGCCAGCAGCTTGGGCCAGGACAACTACGAGCAGTACTTC. Its protein product is CASSLGQDNYEQYF.

This clonotype was seen more than once but under ten times. The chain recombines TRBV5-1 with TRBJ2-1; 8 nucleotides match TRBD2. This CDR3 is 16 amino acids long. The germline gives CDR1 SGHRS, CDR2 YFSETQ. V was pared by 2 bases and J by 6 bases, with 10 bases of the junction left unmatched. This CDR3 reads CASSLQPPGGPNEQFF. In DNA form, the CDR3 reads TGCGCCAGCAGCTTACAACCCCCGGGAGGGCCCAATGAGCAGTTCTTC.

In this sample, this clonotype turned up a few times. The genes are TRBV11-2 and TRBJ1-1; unclear D gene. This CDR3 contains 13 residues. Germline V CDR1 and CDR2: SGHAT, FQNNGV. Trimming took off 6 bases at V and 6 bases at J, with 14 bases between the two ends. The CDR3 sequence is CASRKQPDPEAFF. The CDR3 nucleotides are TGTGCCAGCAGGAAACAGCCAGACCCTGAAGCTTTCTTT.

This clonotype has ten or more counts. The V call is TRBV10-3, the J call TRBJ1-1; a weak D match, TRBD1 (6 bases). This CDR3 is 14 amino acids long. CDR1 is ENHRY, CDR2 SYGVKD, per germline. V gave up 4 bases and J gave up 0 bases, with 9 bases separating them. For the CDR3, the DNA is TGTGCCATCAGTGGTCGGACAGTGAACACTGAAGCTTTCTTT. Its protein is CAISGRTVNTEAFF.

This clonotype occurred many times. This sequence joins TRBV30 and TRBJ2-2, with D perhaps TRBD1 (5 bases). Germline V lookup: CDR1 GTSNPN, CDR2 SVGIG (reference sequence). This CDR3 region has 14 residues. Trimming pared 5 bases from V and 6 bases from J, leaving 16 bases between. CDR3 protein: CAWSHGQTPGELFF. CDR3 sequence (DNA): TGTGCCTGGTCCCACGGACAAACTCCCGGGGAGCTGTTTTTT.

The chain combines TRBV27 with TRBJ1-6; 11 nucleotides line up with TRBD1. The V gene's germline CDR1 is MNHEY and CDR2 SMNVEV (reference sequence). The V segment lost 5 bases and the J segment 3 bases; nucleotides outside the gene matches: 9. This CDR3 region has 18 residues. In nucleotides, the CDR3 is TGTGCCAGCAGTCAATTTCCGGGACAGGGGGACTATAATTCACCCCTCCACTTT. This sequence encodes CASSQFPGQGDYNSPLHF.

This clonotype was picked up many times. The rearrangement links TRBV30 to TRBJ2-2; D is ambiguous. Trimming pared 2 bases from V and 2 bases from J, leaving 9 bases between. Germline-derived CDR1 and CDR2 are GTSNPN and SVGIG (reference sequence). The CDR3 loop spans 14 amino acids. As DNA, the CDR3 is TGTGCCTGGAGTCAAGACTTAAACACCGGGGAGCTGTTTTTT. Translated, it gives CAWSQDLNTGELFF.

The chain links TRBV12-3 or TRBV12-4 to TRBJ2-5; 12 bases line up with TRBD1. This CDR3 comprises 15 residues. The V and J ends lost 6 bases and 4 bases, in that order; junction bases with no gene match: 6. CDR3 coding DNA: TGTGCCAGCAGCTCCGGGACAGGGGGCGCAGAGACCCAGTACTTC. Amino acids: CASSSGTGGAETQYF.

The V call is TRBV5-6, the J call TRBJ2-6; D might be TRBD2 (5 bases). The CDR3 contains 16 residues. CDR1 and CDR2 (germline): SGHDT, YYEEEE. V lost 3 bases and J 1 base, leaving 11 bases between the germline ends. The CDR3 spells CASSSTGKSGANVLTF. For the CDR3, the DNA is TGTGCCAGCAGCTCGACGGGGAAGTCTGGGGCCAACGTCCTGACTTTC.

This clonotype occurred many times. This chain links TRBV27 with TRBJ1-6; 8 nucleotides agree with TRBD1. Germline V CDR1 and CDR2: MNHEY, SMNVEV (reference sequence). With 5 bases clipped from V and 7 bases from J, the junction kept 10 bases outside the gene matches. The length of the CDR3 is 16 residues. The DNA for the CDR3 is TGTGCCAGCAGTCAGTCTCGACAGGGGTGGAATTCACCCCTCCACTTT. Translating gives CASSQSRQGWNSPLHF.